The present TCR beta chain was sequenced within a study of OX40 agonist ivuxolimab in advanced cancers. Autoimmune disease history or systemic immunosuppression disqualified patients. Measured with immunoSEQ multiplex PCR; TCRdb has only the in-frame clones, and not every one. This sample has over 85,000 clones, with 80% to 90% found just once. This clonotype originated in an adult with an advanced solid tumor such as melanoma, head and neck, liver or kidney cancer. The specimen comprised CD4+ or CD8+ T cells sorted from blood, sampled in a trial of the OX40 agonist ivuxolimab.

In DNA form, the CDR3 reads TGTGCCAGCAGCTCGACAGGGAGAGAGGGCTATGGCTACACCTTC. It encodes CASSSTGREGYGYTF. The chain uses TRBV7-3 and TRBJ1-2, with TRBD1 matching 7 bases. The CDR3 extends over 15 amino acids. From germline, CDR1 is SGHTA and CDR2 FQGTGA. Trimming cost V 4 bases and J 4 bases; bases outside gene matches: 9.